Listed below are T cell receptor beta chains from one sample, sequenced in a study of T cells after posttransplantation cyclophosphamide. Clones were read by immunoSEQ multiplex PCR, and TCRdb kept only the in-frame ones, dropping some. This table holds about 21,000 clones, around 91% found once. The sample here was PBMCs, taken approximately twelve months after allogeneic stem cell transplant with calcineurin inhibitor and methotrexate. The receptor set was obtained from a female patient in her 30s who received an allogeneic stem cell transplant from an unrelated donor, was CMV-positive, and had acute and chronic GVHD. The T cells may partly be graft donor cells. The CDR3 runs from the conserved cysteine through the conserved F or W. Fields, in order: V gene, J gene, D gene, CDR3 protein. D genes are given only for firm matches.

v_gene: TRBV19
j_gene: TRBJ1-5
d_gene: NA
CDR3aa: CASSSRTGRNQPQHF

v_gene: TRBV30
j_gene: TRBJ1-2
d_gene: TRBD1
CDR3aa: CASTGFNYGYTF

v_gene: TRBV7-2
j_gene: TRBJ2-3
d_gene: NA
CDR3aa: CASSLDGGFVTDTQYF

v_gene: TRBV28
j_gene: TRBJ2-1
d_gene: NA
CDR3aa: CASSPRDFYNEQFF

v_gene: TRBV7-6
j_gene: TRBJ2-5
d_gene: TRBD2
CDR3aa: CASSLRTSEQETQYF

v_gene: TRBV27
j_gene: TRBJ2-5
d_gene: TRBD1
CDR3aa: CASTTNWRQGINQETQYF

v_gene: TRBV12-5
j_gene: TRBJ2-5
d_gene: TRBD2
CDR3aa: CASGLVLAGVSETQYF

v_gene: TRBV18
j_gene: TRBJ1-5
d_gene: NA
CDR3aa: CASSGDGNQPQHF

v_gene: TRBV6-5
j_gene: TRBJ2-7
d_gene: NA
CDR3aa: CASSKSYEQYF

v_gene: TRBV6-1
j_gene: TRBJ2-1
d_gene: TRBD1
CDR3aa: CASREPGQGAYNEQFF

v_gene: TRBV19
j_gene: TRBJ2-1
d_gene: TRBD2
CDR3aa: CASSMVMRSGRFDEQFF

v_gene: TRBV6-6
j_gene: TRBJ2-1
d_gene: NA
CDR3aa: CASSYLGSLGRQFF

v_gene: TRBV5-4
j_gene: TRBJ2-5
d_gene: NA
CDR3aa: CASSFGGPFQETQYF

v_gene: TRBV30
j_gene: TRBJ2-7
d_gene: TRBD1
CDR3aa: CAWSFGTGSYEQYF

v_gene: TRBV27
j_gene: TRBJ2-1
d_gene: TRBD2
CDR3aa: CASSSTSGSHNEQFF

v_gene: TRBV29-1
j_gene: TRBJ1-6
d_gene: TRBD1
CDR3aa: CSVRQGGNSPLHF

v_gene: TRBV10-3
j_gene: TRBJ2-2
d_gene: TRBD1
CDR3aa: CAIRGDSNTGELFF

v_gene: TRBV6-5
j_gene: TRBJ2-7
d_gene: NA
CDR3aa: CASSYVPGLVYEQYF

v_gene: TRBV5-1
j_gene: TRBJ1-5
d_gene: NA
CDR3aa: CASSPGFSNQPQHF

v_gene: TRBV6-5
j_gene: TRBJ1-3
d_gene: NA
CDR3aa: CASSSPGEGNTIYF

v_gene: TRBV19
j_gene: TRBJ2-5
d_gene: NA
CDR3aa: CASSLNRGGETQYF

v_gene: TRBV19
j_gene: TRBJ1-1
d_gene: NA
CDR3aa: CASYRVFRDTEAFF

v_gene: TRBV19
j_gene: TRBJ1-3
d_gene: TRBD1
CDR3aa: CASSLGQDRNTIYF

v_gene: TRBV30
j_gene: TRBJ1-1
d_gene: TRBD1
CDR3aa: CAWSRQGEAFF

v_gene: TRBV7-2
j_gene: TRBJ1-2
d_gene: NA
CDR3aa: CASRLSVQANYGYTF

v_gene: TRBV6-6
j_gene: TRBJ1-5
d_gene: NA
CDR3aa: CASTQATLNQPQHF

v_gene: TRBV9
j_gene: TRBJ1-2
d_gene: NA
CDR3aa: CASRDSARGYGYTF

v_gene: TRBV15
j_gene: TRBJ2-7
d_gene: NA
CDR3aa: CATSSGWRVYEQYF

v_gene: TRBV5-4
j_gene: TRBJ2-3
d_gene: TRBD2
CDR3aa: CASSSFSRESTDTQYF

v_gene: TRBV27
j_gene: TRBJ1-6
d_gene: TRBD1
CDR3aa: CASSGGRTGGNSPLHF

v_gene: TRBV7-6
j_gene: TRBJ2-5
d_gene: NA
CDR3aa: CASSFGRQETQYF

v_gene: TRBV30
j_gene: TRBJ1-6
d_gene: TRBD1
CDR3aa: CAWRRMMGTGAHSPLHF

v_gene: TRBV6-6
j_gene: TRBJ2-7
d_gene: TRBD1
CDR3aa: CASSPGQNYEQYF

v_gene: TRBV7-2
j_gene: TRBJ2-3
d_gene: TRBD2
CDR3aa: CASSSGLAGGGTQYF

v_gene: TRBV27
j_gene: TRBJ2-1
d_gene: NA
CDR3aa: CASSPLTGYNEQFF

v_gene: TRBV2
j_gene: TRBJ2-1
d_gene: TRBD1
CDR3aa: CASSPDRGNFNEQFF

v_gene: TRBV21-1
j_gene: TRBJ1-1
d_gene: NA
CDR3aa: CASSKRIKGLRTGLFQAFF

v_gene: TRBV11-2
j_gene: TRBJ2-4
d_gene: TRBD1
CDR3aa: CASSALQGALDIQYF

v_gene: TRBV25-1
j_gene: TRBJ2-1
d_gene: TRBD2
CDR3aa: CASSHLGSGRAYNEQFF

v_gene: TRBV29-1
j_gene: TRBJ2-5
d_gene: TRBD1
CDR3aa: CSVDDRGLETQYF

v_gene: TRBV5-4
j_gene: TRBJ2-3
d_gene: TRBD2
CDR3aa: CASSQGLAGPRSTDTQYF

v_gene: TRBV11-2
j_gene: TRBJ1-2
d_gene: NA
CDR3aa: CASSEIEGPGYTF

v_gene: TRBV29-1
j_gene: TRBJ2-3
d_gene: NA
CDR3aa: CSADKAGGSTDTQYF

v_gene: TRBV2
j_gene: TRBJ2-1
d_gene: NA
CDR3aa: CASSPRGGDSYNEQFF

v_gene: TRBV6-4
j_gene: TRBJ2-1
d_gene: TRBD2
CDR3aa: CASSERGRASYNEQFF

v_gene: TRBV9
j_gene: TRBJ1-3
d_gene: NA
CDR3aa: CASSVGEGSFSNSGNTIYF

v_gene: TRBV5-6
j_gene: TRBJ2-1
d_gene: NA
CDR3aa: CASSYDSLPYNEQFF

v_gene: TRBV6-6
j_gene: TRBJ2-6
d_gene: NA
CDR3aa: CASSYGLVSGANVLTF

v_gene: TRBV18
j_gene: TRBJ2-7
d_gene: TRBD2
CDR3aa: CASSPSSGSPYEQYF

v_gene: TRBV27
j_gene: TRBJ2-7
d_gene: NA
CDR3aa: CASSLSPGKSYEQYF

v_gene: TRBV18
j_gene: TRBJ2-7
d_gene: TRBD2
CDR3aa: CASSTSGGYEQYF

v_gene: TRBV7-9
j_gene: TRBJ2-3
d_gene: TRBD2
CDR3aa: CASSFSPRLAGGTDTQYF

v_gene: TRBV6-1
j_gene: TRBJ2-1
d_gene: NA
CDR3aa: CASSAGSYNEQFF

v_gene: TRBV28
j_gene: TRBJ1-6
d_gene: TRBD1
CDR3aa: CASIPRGTGGSPLHF